The sequence of this T cell receptor (beta chain) was determined in a study of blood T cell repertoires in COVID-19. Method: immunoSEQ multiplex PCR; TCRdb's copy keeps in-frame clones and lacks some. The data hold over 250,000 clones, with 88% observed a single time. Sequenced: peripheral blood. The sequence came from a woman between 40 and 55 years old who had recovered from COVID-19.

The chain's CDR3 is CASSLAASLVDRGGETQYF. The CDR3 DNA reads TGCGCCAGCAGCTTGGCAGCTTCCCTGGTGGACAGGGGAGGGGAGACCCAGTACTTC. The V and J genes are TRBV5-1 and TRBJ2-5, with 9 positions matching TRBD1. V gave up 0 bases and J gave up 5 bases; unmatched junction bases: 17. Germline CDR1 is SGHRS and CDR2 is YFSETQ. The CDR3 covers 19 residues. Together with reference TRBV5-1 and TRBJ2-5, the CDR3 gives the full variable domain: KAGVTQTPRYLIKTRGQQVTLSCSPISGHRSVSWYQQTPGQGLQFLFEYFSETQRNKGNFPGRFSGRQFSNSRSEMNVSTLELGDSALYLCASSLAASLVDRGGETQYFGPGTRLLVL.